Given below is one TCR beta chain in context. J was trimmed by 8 bases and V by 6 bases; bases with no gene match: 4. Germline V gene lookup returns CDR1 SQVTM and CDR2 ANQGSEA. There are 13 residues in the CDR3. The entry originates in a study of blood T cell repertoires in COVID-19. Looking at the study overall: Spain, Italy and the United States supplied samples that represented acute and convalescent COVID-19. Sample material is recorded as cDNA or gDNA derived from T cells, B-cell-depleted T cells, or PBMCs.

Original processing notes: Nucleated cell number was recorded as an estimate derived from reference gene primer amplification. Sequencing used immunoSEQ multiplex PCR; TCRdb keeps in-frame clones, though not all of them. From that table come the V and J calls and clone size; the DNA was used to work out D and trimming. The sample lists 200,000 to 250,000 clones; more than 65% were seen once. The TCR comes from a middle-aged man with active or convalescent COVID-19. The chain couples TRBV29-1 to TRBJ1-6, with TRBD1 matching over 10 bases. The source material was peripheral blood. CDR3 region: CSVKTGGDSPLHF. CDR3 coding DNA: TGCAGCGTGAAGACAGGGGGCGATTCACCCCTCCACTTT.